The TCR beta chain described here comes from a study of blood T cell repertoires in COVID-19. Whole-study context: The study drew acute and convalescent COVID-19 samples from the United States, Italy and Spain.

Measured with immunoSEQ multiplex PCR; TCRdb has only the in-frame clones, and not every one. The sample shows 350,000 to 400,000 clones, roughly 90% of them seen only once. This clone came up a few times. This clonotype was obtained from a young woman with acute COVID-19. The sample consisted of PBMCs or T cells enriched from blood (not recorded which).

CDR3 protein: CSVDLLEQGIRPQHF. CDR3 bases: TGCAGCGTTGATCTTCTGGAGCAGGGGATAAGGCCCCAGCATTTT. The chain joins TRBV29-1 to TRBJ1-5, with D perhaps matching TRBD1 (6 bases). The CDR3 extends over 15 amino acids. Trimming took 3 bases from V and 9 from J, leaving 21 bases between them. Germline V gene sequence: CDR1 SQVTM, CDR2 ANQGSEA. Together with reference TRBV29-1 and TRBJ1-5, the CDR3 gives the full variable domain: SAVISQKPSRDICQRGTSLTIQCQVDSQVTMMFWYRQQPGQSLTLIATANQGSEATYESGFVIDKFPISRPNLTFSTLTVSNMSPEDSSIYLCSVDLLEQGIRPQHFGDGTRLSIL.